The clone carrying this T cell receptor beta chain came up many times. The antigen remains undetermined. Ophthalmopathy in the patients scored at least 3 on Clinical Activity Score and at least 4 on NOSPECS grade, lasting under 3 months. Diagnosis rested on symptoms, serum thyroxine and TRAb, thyroid ultrasound, and orbital computed tomography. The CDR3 is made up of 16 amino acids. Germline V gene sequence: CDR1 MDHEN, CDR2 SYDVKM. After removal of 6 bases from V and 4 bases from J, the junction contained 14 bases not matched to a gene. The source of the sample is a study of T cells in Graves' hyperthyroidism and ophthalmopathy. Study-level findings and limits: In simple terms, a model built on 13 V-J features told ophthalmopathy apart from stable hyperthyroidism.

It was RNA transcripts that yielded the amplified TCR beta CDR3 regions. Researchers ran a first-round RT-PCR on the TCR CDR3 using the HTBI primer set. TCRdb used MiXCR to reprocess the multiplex PCR reads, holding one entry per CDR3 protein. The data contain more than 500,000 distinct CDR3 sequences, about 15% of them singletons. The rearrangement uses TRBV28 and TRBJ1-2; 7 bases agree with TRBD1. Sequenced material: blood. This receptor was identified in a woman aged 35 to 49 with Graves' ophthalmopathy. The CDR3 DNA sequence: TGTGCCAGCAGAGGGCTAGCAGGGGGGCGCGCCTATGGCTACACCTTC. This gives the protein CASRGLAGGRAYGYTF.